The sequence of this TCR beta chain was determined in a study of T cell repertoires and HLA-DP antigens. Overall study: In vitro CD4+ alloreactivity was against HeLa-presented HLA-DP.

In this sample, this clone turned up once. The antigen remains undetermined. Germline values: CDR1 MRHNA, CDR2 SNTAGT. This CDR3 is built from 14 residues. The ends were cut back, 2 bases at V and 1 base at J, with 8 bases in the middle. Profiling relied on immunoSEQ multiplex PCR, and the TCRdb table lists in-frame clones only, not all of them. The sample comprises about 89,000 clones, about 89% of which are singletons, and roughly 1.5% rests with the top ten. The chain recombines TRBV6-4 with TRBJ2-5; D unresolved. Specimen: CD4+ T cells from PBMCs. The clonotype was recovered from a man aged 45 to 65 in good health and CMV-seronegative. CDR3 sequence: CASSDGRSQETQYF. CDR3 DNA sequence: TGTGCCAGCAGTGACGGACGGTCCCAAGAGACCCAGTACTTC.